A few counts support the clone carrying this T cell receptor beta chain. Its target is not known. The data were obtained in a study of T-cell memory formation after mild COVID-19. MiXCR, applied by TCRdb to the 5' RACE reads, yields one record per CDR3 protein. The sample lists 250,000 to 300,000 distinct CDR3 sequences; around 16% were seen once. V lost 2 bases, J lost 8 bases, and 4 bases lay in between. Per the germline V gene, CDR1 is LGHDT and CDR2 is YNNKEL (reference sequence). The CDR3 runs to 11 residues. Study-level findings and limits: What remained unconfirmed was the SARS-CoV-2 specificity of second-wave clones peaking on day 37.

The chain combines TRBV3-1 with TRBJ2-4; D gene ambiguous. The receptor comes from a man aged 18 to 30 who had mild COVID-19 (a few samples of this study predate the infection). Cell type and time point are not known. Sequencing was carried out using PBMCs or a T cell subset sorted from them (not recorded which). The CDR3 DNA reads as TGTGCCAGCAGCCAATTGGACATTCAGTACTTC. Translation: CASSQLDIQYF.